This T cell receptor beta chain was sequenced during a study of blood T cell repertoires in COVID-19. Study information: Both acute and convalescent COVID-19 samples were obtained from the United States, Italy and Spain. T cells, B-cell-depleted T cells, or PBMCs supplied cDNA or gDNA.

The CDR3 extends over 15 amino acids. Here immunoSEQ multiplex PCR was the method, and the copy in TCRdb shows in-frame clones only, minus some. The sample has tens of thousands of clones, around nine tenths seen once. The V gene is TRBV21-1, the J gene TRBJ2-3; TRBD1 is the table's D call and was not checked against the DNA. TRBV21-1 is classified as a pseudogene. The TCR sequence derives from a human donor in a cohort sampled during active COVID-19. Sequenced sample: peripheral blood. The CDR3 loop reads CASSKQARETDTQYF. Here the CDR3 DNA reads TGTGCCAGCAGCAAACAGGCCAGGGAAACAGATACGCAGTATTTT.